This T cell receptor beta chain stems from a study of vaccination and CD4 T cells after COVID-19. Sequencing of the DNA from cultured CD4+ T cells was carried out with the Oncomine TCR Beta short-read assay. In TCRdb, the PCR reads were re-called with MiXCR into one record per CDR3 protein. The sample contains roughly 12,000 distinct CDR3 sequences, 25% to 35% of which appear only once. Regarding the study as a whole: Nearly all convalescent vaccine-specific clones, 304 of 307, recognized only SARS-CoV-2 spike.

The V gene lost 6 bases and the J gene lost 5 bases, with 16 bases spanning the gap. The V gene's germline CDR1 is MGHDK and CDR2 SYGVNS. This CDR3 has 14 residues. Treatment defined: approximately 9-day PBMC culture with coronavirus spike peptide pools or control peptides (ViraFEST assay). A word on this clonotype: The target antigen is unknown.

V gene TRBV25-1 combines with J gene TRBJ2-5, with D maybe TRBD1 (6 bases). The sequence derives from a human donor who received a COVID-19 vaccine. The source was CD4+ T cells from blood, cultured in vitro, collected before SARS-CoV-2 vaccination. The CDR3 here is CASSSRDKPETQYF. For the CDR3, the DNA is TGTGCCAGCAGCTCAAGGGACAAGCCGGAGACCCAGTACTTC.